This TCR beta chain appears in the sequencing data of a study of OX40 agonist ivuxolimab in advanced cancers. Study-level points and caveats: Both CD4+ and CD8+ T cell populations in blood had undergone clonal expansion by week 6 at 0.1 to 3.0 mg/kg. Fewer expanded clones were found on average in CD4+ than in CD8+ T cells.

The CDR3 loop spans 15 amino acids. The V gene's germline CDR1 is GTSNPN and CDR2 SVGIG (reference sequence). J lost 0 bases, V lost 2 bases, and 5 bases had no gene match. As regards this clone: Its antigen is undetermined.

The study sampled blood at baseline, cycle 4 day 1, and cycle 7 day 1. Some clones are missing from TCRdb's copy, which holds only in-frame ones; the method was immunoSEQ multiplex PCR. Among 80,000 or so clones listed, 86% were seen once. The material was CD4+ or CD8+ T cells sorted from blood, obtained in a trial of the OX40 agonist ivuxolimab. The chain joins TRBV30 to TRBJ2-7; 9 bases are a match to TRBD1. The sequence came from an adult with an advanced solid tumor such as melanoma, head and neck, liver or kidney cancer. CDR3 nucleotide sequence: TGTGCCTGGAGTCCGGGACAGGGTAGCTCCTACGAGCAGTACTTC. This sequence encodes CAWSPGQGSSYEQYF.